The 20 T cell receptor beta chains below come from one sample, sequenced in a study of OX40 agonist ivuxolimab in advanced cancers. Libraries were prepared by immunoSEQ multiplex PCR; TCRdb keeps only in-frame clonotypes and omits some of them. In the table there are thousands of clones, roughly 90% of which are singletons. Specimen: CD4+ or CD8+ T cells sorted from blood, collected in a trial of the OX40 agonist ivuxolimab. The receptors stem from an adult with an advanced solid tumor such as melanoma, head and neck, liver or kidney cancer.

The chain couples TRBV16 to TRBJ2-1; 14 positions match TRBD2. The CDR3 has 18 residues. Germline lookup yields CDR1 KGHSY and CDR2 FQNENV. V shed 2 bases, J shed 5 bases, and the junction held 8 bases outside the gene matches. In DNA form, the CDR3 reads TGTGCCAGCAGCCAAGGGACTAGCGGGAGTCAGGCGCACAATGAGCAGTTCTTC. Translating gives CASSQGTSGSQAHNEQFF.

The chain employs TRBV7-9 and TRBJ2-1, with 7 bases identical to TRBD2. The CDR3 contains 15 residues. J lost 7 bases, V lost 5 bases, and 11 bases had no gene match. Germline-derived CDR1 and CDR2 are SEHNR and FQNEAQ (reference sequence). The CDR3 region has the DNA TGTGCCAGCAGCCTAACTAGCGCCAGAGAAAATGAGCAGTTCTTC. Its translation: CASSLTSARENEQFF.

V gene TRBV19 combines with J gene TRBJ2-3; tentative D call: TRBD1 (6 bases). The V end was cut by 1 base, the J end by 5 bases, with 13 bases between. The length of the CDR3 is 15 residues. Germline lookup yields CDR1 LNHDA and CDR2 SQIVND (reference sequence). This chain's CDR3 is CASSIGHRELDTQYF. CDR3 in DNA: TGTGCCAGTAGTATAGGACACAGGGAATTAGATACGCAGTATTTT.

The chain links TRBV7-9 to TRBJ2-1, with D possibly TRBD2 on 5 matching bases. Germline lookup yields CDR1 SEHNR and CDR2 FQNEAQ (reference sequence). Trimming shortened V by 5 bases and J by 6 bases, and 11 bases separated the two germline ends. CDR3 length: 13 amino acids. DNA of the CDR3: TGTGCCAGCAGCGGCGGGCTTCGCAATGAGCAGTTCTTC. Residues: CASSGGLRNEQFF.

The V gene is TRBV28, the J gene TRBJ1-2; the match to TRBD1 covers 7 bases. CDR3 length: 15 residues. After removal of 3 bases from V and 5 bases from J, the junction contained 9 bases not matched to a gene. Germline V gives CDR1 MDHEN, CDR2 SYDVKM. CDR3: CASSFPRDRTYGYTF. CDR3 nucleotide sequence: TGTGCCAGCAGTTTTCCTCGGGACAGAACTTATGGCTACACCTTC.

The rearrangement joins TRBV6-1 to TRBJ1-1; TRBD1 might be the D (5 bases). V lost 6 bases, J lost 4 bases, and 12 bases lay in between. The V gene's germline CDR1 is MNHNS and CDR2 SASEGT. CDR3 size: 13 residues. The CDR3 loop is CASSYTGGTEAFF. CDR3 coding DNA: TGTGCCAGCAGCTACACGGGGGGCACTGAAGCTTTCTTT.

J is TRBJ2-1 and V is TRBV29-1; D not resolved. Per the germline V gene, CDR1 is SQVTM and CDR2 is ANQGSEA. V was clipped by 3 bases and J by 7 bases, with 10 bases between them. CDR3 length equals 12 residues. CDR3 region: CSVDLGVNEQFF. In DNA, the CDR3 is TGCAGCGTTGACCTGGGTGTAAATGAGCAGTTCTTC.

The genes are TRBV6-5 and TRBJ2-1; TRBD1 aligns across 8 bases. J gave up 5 bases and V 2 bases, and 5 bases lay outside the gene matches. The CDR3 has 15 residues. The germline V gene encodes CDR1 MNHEY and CDR2 SVGAGI. CDR3 sequence: CASSYTGQGHNEQFF. Written as DNA, the CDR3 is TGTGCCAGCAGTTACACCGGACAGGGCCACAATGAGCAGTTCTTC.

This chain joins TRBV14 and TRBJ2-5; 9 nucleotides line up with TRBD1. The V and J ends lost 2 bases and 5 bases, in that order; junction bases with no gene match: 6. Germline V gene lookup returns CDR1 SGHDN and CDR2 FVKESK. CDR3 size: 15 residues. CDR3 residues: CASSQWDRVFETQYF. CDR3 DNA sequence: TGTGCCAGCAGCCAATGGGACAGGGTGTTTGAGACCCAGTACTTC.

The chain recombines TRBV19 with TRBJ2-1; no clear D gene. The germline V gene encodes CDR1 LNHDA and CDR2 SQIVND (reference sequence). Trimming shortened V by 0 bases and J by 2 bases, and 11 bases separated the two germline ends. This CDR3 is built from 16 residues. The CDR3 region has the DNA TGTGCCAGTAGTATAGATTTTATGGTGACCTACAATGAGCAGTTCTTC. Encoded protein: CASSIDFMVTYNEQFF.

The rearrangement joins TRBV6-5 to TRBJ2-7, with a possible D match to TRBD1 (5 bases). V was cut by 5 bases and J by 7 bases, with 12 bases left in between. The germline V gene encodes CDR1 MNHEY and CDR2 SVGAGI. The CDR3 totals 12 residues. The CDR3, as DNA: TGTGCCAGCAGTGAACCAGGGTATGAGCAGTACTTC. It is translated as CASSEPGYEQYF.

The gene calls are TRBV11-2 and TRBJ1-1; 9 bases fit TRBD1. Germline CDR1 and CDR2: SGHAT and FQNNGV. The CDR3 contains 15 residues. Trimming cost V 5 bases and J 4 bases; bases outside gene matches: 8. The CDR3 DNA reads TGTGCCAGCAGCCCGAGGACAGGGGAATCCACTGAAGCTTTCTTT. It is translated as CASSPRTGESTEAFF.

The chain carries TRBV28 and TRBJ2-3; 11 bases align to TRBD2. The ends lost 5 bases at V and 0 bases at J; junction bases unmatched: 4. The CDR3 contains 16 residues. Per germline, CDR1 MDHEN and CDR2 SYDVKM. The CDR3 DNA reads as TGTGCCAGCAGTGGGACTAGCGGTACTAGCACAGATACGCAGTATTTT. Amino acid sequence: CASSGTSGTSTDTQYF.

The chain joins TRBV19 to TRBJ2-5, with a possible D match to TRBD1 (6 bases). The CDR3 totals 15 residues. In germline, CDR1 is LNHDA, CDR2 SQIVND (reference sequence). V shed 4 bases and J shed 1 base, with 13 bases lying between them. This CDR3 is CASSTLRGSQETQYF. The CDR3 DNA reads as TGTGCCAGTAGTACCCTCAGGGGATCCCAAGAGACCCAGTACTTC.

This clone was counted a single time. V and J are TRBV7-8 and TRBJ1-1, with D possibly TRBD1 on 5 matching bases. V dropped 0 bases and J dropped 6 bases, with 8 bases sitting between them. CDR1 and CDR2 from the germline V gene are SGHVS and FQNEAQ. This CDR3 region has 13 residues. The CDR3 DNA reads as TGTGCCAGCAGCTTAGCAGGGGTTGCTGAAGCTTTCTTT. Translating gives CASSLAGVAEAFF. Looking up the rest from reference TRBV7-8 and TRBJ1-1 gives the full variable domain: GAGVSQSPRYKVAKRGQDVALRCDPISGHVSLFWYQQALGQGPEFLTYFQNEAQLDKSGLPSDRFFAERPEGSVSTLKIQRTQQEDSAVYLCASSLAGVAEAFFGQGTRLTVV.

The chain links TRBV2 to TRBJ2-1, with D unresolved. Germline assignment: CDR1 SNHLY and CDR2 FYNNEI. The CDR3 covers 10 residues. Between the trimmed V and J ends, which lost 6 bases and 4 bases, there was a span of 1 base. The CDR3 DNA reads as TGTGCCAGCAGATACAATGAGCAGTTCTTC. Its translation: CASRYNEQFF.

J is TRBJ2-1 and V is TRBV4-3, with D possibly called TRBD1 or TRBD2 (5 bases each). The CDR3 contains 15 residues. Germline V gene sequence: CDR1 LGHNA, CDR2 YSLEER. V lost 0 bases, J lost 6 bases, and 12 bases lay in between. DNA for the CDR3: TGCGCCAGCAGCCAAGATAGAGGGGTGGGCAATGAGCAGTTCTTC. This encodes CASSQDRGVGNEQFF.

The chain uses TRBV9 and TRBJ1-2; 9 bases fit TRBD1. V gave up 0 bases and J gave up 4 bases; unmatched junction bases: 7. CDR1 and CDR2 from the germline V gene are SGDLS and YYNGEE. The length of the CDR3 is 16 residues. In nucleotides, the CDR3 is TGTGCCAGCAGCGTAGGCGGGACAGGGATAGCCTATGGCTACACCTTC. This translates into CASSVGGTGIAYGYTF.

The rearrangement joins TRBV30 to TRBJ2-5, with 9 bases fitting TRBD1. V lost 4 bases to trimming and J lost 5 bases; unmatched junction nucleotides: 11. CDR3 length: 15 amino acids. Germline CDR1 reads GTSNPN; CDR2 reads SVGIG (reference sequence). In DNA form, the CDR3 reads TGTGCCTGGACACCAACAGGGGGCATTTGGGAGACCCAGTACTTC. It encodes CAWTPTGGIWETQYF.

This sequence joins TRBV19 and TRBJ1-2; possible D gene TRBD1, 5 bases. Trimming removed 4 bases at V and 5 bases at J, with 8 bases between. The germline gives CDR1 LNHDA, CDR2 SQIVND (reference sequence). The length of the CDR3 is 12 residues. The CDR3 is CASSKEGYGYTF. CDR3 DNA: TGTGCCAGTAGTAAGGAGGGGTATGGCTACACCTTC. The whole variable domain, remainder taken from reference TRBV19 and TRBJ1-2, is DGGITQSPKYLFRKEGQNVTLSCEQNLNHDAMYWYRQDPGQGLRLIYYSQIVNDFQKGDIAEGYSVSREKKESFPLTVTSAQKNPTAFYLCASSKEGYGYTFGSGTRLTVV.